Following are 9 T cell receptor beta chains from one sample sequenced in a study of blood T cell repertoires in COVID-19. Assay: immunoSEQ multiplex PCR; the TCRdb copy retains only in-frame clones and omits some. Here the sample spans under 300,000 clones, roughly 87% being singletons. Sequenced sample: peripheral blood. These receptors were taken from a man in his 60s who had recovered from COVID-19.

This chain connects TRBV12-2 to TRBJ1-2; the table's TRBD1 call for D was not verified on the DNA. TRBV12-2 is a documented pseudogene. This CDR3 is 18 amino acids long. DNA for the CDR3: TGTGCAAGTCGCTTAGAAAGACAGGGAATCCACCTAAACTATGGCTACACCTTC. As protein: CASRLERQGIHLNYGYTF.

The chain uses TRBV10-1 and TRBJ2-7, with D perhaps matching TRBD1 (6 bases). The ends were cut back, 0 bases at V and 2 bases at J, with 11 bases in the middle. This CDR3 contains 15 residues. Germline assignment: CDR1 WNHNN and CDR2 SYGVQD (reference sequence). The CDR3 sequence is CASSESGGRPYEQYF. The CDR3 DNA reads as TGCGCCAGCAGTGAGTCTGGGGGCCGTCCCTACGAGCAGTACTTC.

The V gene is TRBV12-5, the J gene TRBJ1-5, with no clear D. There are 16 residues in the CDR3. Trimming took off 3 bases at V and 1 base at J, with 13 bases between the two ends. Germline CDR1 and CDR2: LGHNT and FRNRAP. This chain's CDR3 is CASGLLASWSNQPQHF. CDR3 nucleotides: TGTGCTAGTGGTTTACTAGCCAGCTGGAGCAATCAGCCCCAGCATTTT.

This clone occurred once. The rearrangement uses TRBV24-1 and TRBJ2-7, with 9 positions matching TRBD2. The germline CDR1 and CDR2 sequences are KGHDR and SFDVKD. CDR3 size: 16 residues. V lost 5 bases and J lost 0; bases outside the gene matches: 7. CDR3 residues: CATSGLAGDSSYEQYF. CDR3 bases: TGTGCCACCAGTGGGTTAGCGGGGGACAGCTCCTACGAGCAGTACTTC.

Of note for this clone: Germline and junction disagree at one end, which may indicate a read error. The chain carries TRBV2 and TRBJ1-3, with D perhaps matching TRBD1 (6 bases). There are 17 residues in the CDR3. Germline CDR1 reads SNHLY; CDR2 reads FYNNEI. This CDR3 is CASRPGLGAVSGSTIYF. The DNA for the CDR3 is TGTGCCAGCAGGCCGGGGTTGGGGGCAGTCTCTGGAAGCACCATATATTTT.

This sequence joins TRBV27 and TRBJ2-5; the D is unclear. The CDR3 runs 13 residues. CDR1 and CDR2 from the germline V gene are MNHEY and SMNVEV (reference sequence). V lost 8 bases and J lost 5, with 15 bases in between. CDR3 loop: CASPRLMWETQYF. The DNA for the CDR3 is TGTGCCAGCCCACGGTTAATGTGGGAGACCCAGTACTTC.

The chain has TRBV27 and TRBJ1-1, with TRBD1 matching over 11 bases. The CDR3 totals 13 residues. Germline assignment: CDR1 MNHEY and CDR2 SMNVEV (reference sequence). The V segment lost 6 bases and the J segment 9 bases; nucleotides outside the gene matches: 6. CDR3 loop: CASRGTGGYKAFF. DNA of the CDR3: TGTGCCAGCAGGGGGACAGGGGGGTATAAAGCTTTCTTT.

The chain employs TRBV9 and TRBJ1-4; possible D gene TRBD1, 5 bases. The CDR3 sequence is 17 residues long. V gave up 0 bases and J gave up 7 bases, with 19 bases separating them. Germline CDR1 is SGDLS and CDR2 is YYNGEE. CDR3 protein: CASSVATGGGYGEKLFF. The CDR3 nucleotides are TGTGCCAGCAGCGTAGCTACTGGTGGGGGGTATGGTGAAAAACTGTTTTTT.

V usage is TRBV29-1 and J usage is TRBJ2-2; D call uncertain. The CDR3 runs 11 residues. Trimming pared 7 bases from V and 1 base from J, leaving 4 bases between. Germline V gene sequence: CDR1 SQVTM, CDR2 ANQGSEA. CDR3 nucleotides: TGCAGCGGACAGAACACCGGGGAGCTGTTTTTT. It translates to CSGQNTGELFF.